The rows below give T cell receptor beta chains drawn from one sample of a study of identical twins. TCRdb ran MiXCR on the 5' RACE reads and lists one entry per CDR3 protein. Of 200,000 to 300,000 distinct CDR3 sequences in the sample, about 10% were seen once. Material for sequencing was memory T cells sorted from blood. These receptors were obtained from a man aged 50 to 59 in good health. CDR3s include the opening cysteine and the closing phenylalanine or tryptophan. A D gene is named only where the DNA matches it firmly. Clone size is stated in some rows and not others, as once, few, many or a class when expanded.

few	TRBV28	TRBJ2-5	-	TGTGCCAGCAGTTTGGGAATCGGCGGGAAAGAGACCCAGTACTTC	CASSLGIGGKETQYF
few	TRBV5-1	TRBJ1-3	-	TGCGCCAGCAGGCCGGTTGGGGGAAACACCATATATTTT	CASRPVGGNTIYF
few	TRBV20-1	TRBJ2-7	-	TGCAGTGCTGTGGACAGCTACGAGCAGTACTTC	CSAVDSYEQYF
-	TRBV3-1	TRBJ2-7	-	TGTGCCAGCAGCCAAGGAACTTGGGCCCTGGAGCAGTACTTC	CASSQGTWALEQYF
many	TRBV18	TRBJ1-2	-	TGTGCCAGCTCACCACAGGATGTGGGCTACACCTTC	CASSPQDVGYTF
few	TRBV28	TRBJ2-7	-	TGTGCCAGCAGTTCCTTTGGACAGTTTACCTACGAGCAGTACTTC	CASSSFGQFTYEQYF
many	TRBV6-2/TRBV6-3	TRBJ2-1	-	TGTGCCAGCAGAATACGGGACGGGGGTTACAATGAGCAGTTCTTC	CASRIRDGGYNEQFF
many	TRBV6-2/TRBV6-3	TRBJ2-6	TRBD1	TGTGCCAGCAGCCCAGGGACAGGGCTATTCTCTGGGGCCAACGTCCTGACTTTC	CASSPGTGLFSGANVLTF
-	TRBV28	TRBJ2-1	TRBD2	TGTGCCAGCAGTTCCTCGGGACTAGCGGGGACAAGCTCCTACAATGAGCAGTTCTTC	CASSSSGLAGTSSYNEQFF
-	TRBV2	TRBJ2-5	TRBD1	TGTGCCAGCTTCCGGGACAGGACGATCCAAGAGACCCAGTACTTC	CASFRDRTIQETQYF
-	TRBV7-2	TRBJ2-2	TRBD2	TGTGCCAGCAGCTTAGCTTCTAGCGGGAGATCCGGGGAGCTGTTTTTT	CASSLASSGRSGELFF
few	TRBV14	TRBJ2-1	TRBD2	TGTGCCAGCAGCCCACGGGAGGGCCCCTACAATGAGCAGTTCTTC	CASSPREGPYNEQFF
many	TRBV11-2	TRBJ2-7	-	TGTGCCAGCAGCTTAGAGGTGAGCTCCTACGAGCAGTACTTC	CASSLEVSSYEQYF
many	TRBV9	TRBJ2-6	TRBD1	TGTGCCAGCAGCGCGGGGACAGGGAGGGTTGGGGCCAACGTCCTGACTTTC	CASSAGTGRVGANVLTF
many	TRBV3-1	TRBJ1-1	-	TGTGCCAGCAGCCAAGCCCCGCAGAACACTGAAGCTTTCTTT	CASSQAPQNTEAFF
many	TRBV20-1	TRBJ1-5	TRBD1	TGCAGCGCAAACAGGGGCGCGGGGCAGCCCCAGCATTTT	CSANRGAGQPQHF
-	TRBV21-1	TRBJ1-2	-	TGTGCCAGCAGCAAAGAAGCTCCGCTTGAGCTCTATGGCTACACCTTC	CASSKEAPLELYGYTF
-	TRBV6-5	TRBJ1-1	-	TGTGCCAGCAGTTACTCAGGATTGAACACTGAAGCTTTCTTT	CASSYSGLNTEAFF
few	TRBV7-8	TRBJ2-7	-	TGTGCCAGCAGCTTAGTTGGCCGGGGCGAGCAGTACTTC	CASSLVGRGEQYF
many	TRBV12-3/TRBV12-4	TRBJ2-3	-	TGTGCCAGCAGCTATCGGACTTCGACGAGGGGAGGACGAAGCACAGATACGCAGTATTTT	CASSYRTSTRGGRSTDTQYF
-	TRBV7-9	TRBJ2-5	-	TGTGCCAGCAGCTCGACATTCGGGCCTTTGGAGACCCAGTACTTC	CASSSTFGPLETQYF
-	TRBV10-3	TRBJ2-2	TRBD2	TGTGCCTCTCGACTAGCGAGTATTTCGAACACCGGGGAGCTGTTTTTT	CASRLASISNTGELFF
few	TRBV20-1	TRBJ2-7	TRBD1	TGCAGTGCCGACCTCTTGGCCGGGACAGTCCCCTACGAGCAGTACTTC	CSADLLAGTVPYEQYF
many	TRBV12-3/TRBV12-4	TRBJ1-1	-	TGTGCCAGCAGCGGACAGATGAACACTGAAGCTTTCTTT	CASSGQMNTEAFF
many	TRBV6-1	TRBJ1-1	-	TGTGCCAGCAGTGATAGGGGAAGGACTGAAGCTTTCTTT	CASSDRGRTEAFF
-	TRBV7-2	TRBJ1-4	-	TGTGCCAGCAGCTTAGGAGGCCGGGGTGAAAAACTGTTTTTT	CASSLGGRGEKLFF
many	TRBV2	TRBJ2-2	-	TGTGCCAGCATCGACGGGCAAACCGGGGAGCTGTTTTTT	CASIDGQTGELFF
many	TRBV18	TRBJ2-5	-	TGTGCCAGCTCACCATACCAAGAGACCCAGTACTTC	CASSPYQETQYF
few	TRBV7-9	TRBJ1-2	-	TGTGCCAGCAGCGTCGGTCAGGCGGGCGGCTACACCTTC	CASSVGQAGGYTF
-	TRBV25-1	TRBJ2-1	-	TGTGCCAGCAGTGATCCTTACAGATACAATGAGCAGTTCTTC	CASSDPYRYNEQFF
many	TRBV4-1	TRBJ2-1	TRBD2	TGCGCCAGCAGCCAATCGCCTAGCGGGGGGGCGGTGGATGAGCAGTTCTTC	CASSQSPSGGAVDEQFF
many	TRBV10-3	TRBJ2-7	-	TGTGCCATCAGGGCAGGGACAGCCGGGGGGGAGCAGTACTTC	CAIRAGTAGGEQYF
few	TRBV29-1	TRBJ2-7	-	TGCAGCGCGGTGGGGACCCCCGGCGAGCAGTACTTC	CSAVGTPGEQYF
many	TRBV5-1	TRBJ1-2	-	TGCGCCAGCAGCTCCGGACTGAACTATGGCTACACCTTC	CASSSGLNYGYTF
many	TRBV28	TRBJ2-7	TRBD2	TGTGCCAGCAGTCCGACGCGGAGTTGGGCGGGAGTCTCCTACGAGCAGTACTTC	CASSPTRSWAGVSYEQYF
many	TRBV29-1	TRBJ1-2	TRBD1	TGCAGCGTTTGGGACAGGGCCAGGAGCCCCTACACCTTC	CSVWDRARSPYTF
many	TRBV19	TRBJ1-5	-	TGTGCCAGTAGTTCTTTGGAGGGGAAGGGGGCCCAGCATTTT	CASSSLEGKGAQHF
few	TRBV6-2/TRBV6-3	TRBJ1-1	-	TGTGCCAGCAGTTACTCGTCAAGGATGAACACTGAAGCTTTCTTT	CASSYSSRMNTEAFF
few	TRBV15	TRBJ2-7	TRBD2	TGTGCCACCAGCCCTCGTCTAGCGGGCGAGGACGAGCAGTACTTC	CATSPRLAGEDEQYF
many	TRBV4-3	TRBJ1-1	-	TGCGCCAGCAGCCAAGATCACAGGGAGGCTGAAGCTTTCTTT	CASSQDHREAEAFF
few	TRBV18	TRBJ2-7	-	TGTGCCAGCTCACTCTTTGGGACGAGGGAGCAGTACTTC	CASSLFGTREQYF
many	TRBV4-3	TRBJ2-4	-	TGCGCCAGCAGCCAAGGTTCCGGGAGTTTGGGAAACATTCAGTACTTC	CASSQGSGSLGNIQYF
many	TRBV4-1	TRBJ1-2	-	TGCGCCAGCAGCCAAGTTTCCGGCGGCTACACCTTC	CASSQVSGGYTF
few	TRBV24-1	TRBJ2-1	TRBD2	TGTGCCACCAGTGACCAGGAGACTAGCGGGTTCTTCCGCCTCTCCTACAATGAGCAGTTCTTC	CATSDQETSGFFRLSYNEQFF
few	TRBV15	TRBJ2-1	-	TGTGCCACCAGCAGAGAGGCGGTCGCTTACAATGAGCAGTTCTTC	CATSREAVAYNEQFF
many	TRBV25-1	TRBJ2-3	-	TGTGCCAGCATGAGACCCGGGCCAGGCACAGATACGCAGTATTTT	CASMRPGPGTDTQYF
many	TRBV11-2	TRBJ1-2	TRBD1	TGTGCCAGCAGCTCCGCGACAGGGATAAACTATGGCTACACCTTC	CASSSATGINYGYTF
many	TRBV3-1	TRBJ1-2	TRBD1	TGTGCCAGCAGACCTGACTCTCAGGGGGCGAAAGGCTACACCTTC	CASRPDSQGAKGYTF
many	TRBV6-1	TRBJ1-1	TRBD1	TGTGCCAGCAGTGGACAGGGCTACACTGAAGCTTTCTTT	CASSGQGYTEAFF